This T cell receptor (beta chain) was identified in a study of blood T cells in healthy people across ages. For the study at large: Template switching caught about one barcoded beta molecule for each two T cells. Study-level results: Whereas aged donors had fewer naive CD4+ cells, long-lived donors had more of them and higher diversity. Not knowing donor CMV status may have confounded expanded clonotype changes. The fall in TCR beta diversity per million T cells was roughly linear with age.

To note about this clonotype: What it recognizes is unknown.

PCR was performed a second time for roughly 6 to 12 cycles using a sample-barcoded 5' primer and a J-beta primer mix. TCRdb independently ran MiXCR on the 5' RACE reads; one entry per CDR3 protein. The repertoire includes 650,000 to 1,000,000 distinct CDR3 sequences, about 36% of them detected once, and 13% sits in the top ten. Sequencing was carried out using blood. This sequence originates from a man aged 18 to 29 in good health.

The CDR3 region has the DNA TGTGCCAGCAGTCCTTCCAGCGCCGGGGAGCTGTTTTTT. This gives the protein CASSPSSAGELFF. The rearrangement joins TRBV7-2 to TRBJ2-2, with D hard to call. There are 13 residues in the CDR3. Germline V gene lookup returns CDR1 SGHTA and CDR2 FQGNSA. Trimming stripped 6 bases from V and 6 bases from J, with 11 bases between. The full variable domain, with the rest looked up from reference TRBV7-2 and TRBJ2-2, is GAGVSQSPSNKVTEKGKDVELRCDPISGHTALYWYRQSLGQGLEFLIYFQGNSAPDKSGLPSDRFSAERTGGSVSTLTIQRTQQEDSAVYLCASSPSSAGELFFGEGSRLTVL.